The next 4 T cell receptor beta chains were all read from a single sample in a study of blood T cells in healthy people across ages. Through a sample-barcoded 5' primer and a J-beta primer mix, a second PCR was run for roughly 6 to 11 cycles. Each CDR3 protein gets one entry after TCRdb re-called the 5' RACE reads with MiXCR. The sample holds some 1.5 million distinct CDR3 sequences, roughly 27% seen once. The sequencing input was blood. The source is a woman aged 25 to 39 in good health.

The chain couples TRBV29-1 to TRBJ1-1, with D maybe TRBD1 (6 bases). Trimming took 6 bases from V and 8 from J, leaving 19 bases between them. CDR1 and CDR2 (germline): SQVTM, ANQGSEA. This CDR3 is 13 amino acids long. The CDR3 spells CSVAAGQGLEAFF. In DNA form, the CDR3 reads TGCAGCGTCGCGGCCGGCCAGGGGTTAGAAGCTTTCTTT. The variable domain in full, with the rest retrieved from reference TRBV29-1 and TRBJ1-1, is SAVISQKPSRDICQRGTSLTIQCQVDSQVTMMFWYRQQPGQSLTLIATANQGSEATYESGFVIDKFPISRPNLTFSTLTVSNMSPEDSSIYLCSVAAGQGLEAFFGQGTRLTVV.

The CDR3 DNA reads TGCAGTGCTAGAGGGGACATTTCCCCCGGGACTAGCAGCTTCATAGAGCAGTTCTTC. It translates to CSARGDISPGTSSFIEQFF. This chain uses TRBV20-1 with TRBJ2-1; 9 nucleotides agree with TRBD2. The CDR3 has 19 residues. V lost 1 base to trimming and J lost 10 bases; unmatched junction nucleotides: 23. The germline V gene encodes CDR1 DFQATT and CDR2 SNEGSKA (reference sequence).

The sample holds a few counts of this clonotype. The CDR3 spells CASSLSGGKQETQYF. In DNA form, the CDR3 reads TGCGCCAGCAGCTTAAGCGGAGGGAAGCAAGAGACCCAGTACTTC. The chain has TRBV5-1 and TRBJ2-5; perhaps TRBD2 as D (6 bases). This CDR3 is built from 15 residues. Germline lookup yields CDR1 SGHRS and CDR2 YFSETQ. Deletions cut 2 bases from V and 2 bases from J, with 13 bases between.

The rearrangement links TRBV6-1 to TRBJ1-1; tentative D call: TRBD1 (6 bases). The CDR3 runs to 12 residues. Per the germline V gene, CDR1 is MNHNS and CDR2 is SASEGT. Trimming removed 8 bases from V and 5 bases from J, with 12 bases in between. The CDR3 DNA reads TGTGCCAGCTGGGGGCTGGGAACTGAAGCTTTCTTT. It codes for CASWGLGTEAFF.